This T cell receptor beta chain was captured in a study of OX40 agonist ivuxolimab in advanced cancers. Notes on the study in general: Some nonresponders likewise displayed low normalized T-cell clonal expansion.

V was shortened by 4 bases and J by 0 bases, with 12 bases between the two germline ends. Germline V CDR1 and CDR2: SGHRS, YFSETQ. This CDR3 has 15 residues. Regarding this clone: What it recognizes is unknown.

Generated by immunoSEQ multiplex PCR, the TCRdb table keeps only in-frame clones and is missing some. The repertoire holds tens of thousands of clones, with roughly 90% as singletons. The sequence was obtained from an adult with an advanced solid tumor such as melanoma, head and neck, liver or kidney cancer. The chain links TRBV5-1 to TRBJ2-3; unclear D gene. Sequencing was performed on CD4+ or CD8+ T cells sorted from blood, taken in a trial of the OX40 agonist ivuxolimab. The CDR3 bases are TGCGCCAGCAGCCCCGGCGGCCAGAGCACAGATACGCAGTATTTT. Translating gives CASSPGGQSTDTQYF.